Below, 5 T cell receptor beta chains from the same sample are listed, as sequenced in a study of blood T cell repertoires in COVID-19. The method was immunoSEQ multiplex PCR; TCRdb's version includes in-frame clones alone and lacks a portion of them. The sample yields about 260,000 clones, about 90% seen once. Specimen: peripheral blood. These receptors were obtained from a woman between 65 and 79 years old with COVID-19, enrolled during active disease.

The V gene is TRBV18, the J gene TRBJ2-1, with D possibly TRBD1 on 7 matching bases. The CDR3 is made up of 12 amino acids. V was shortened by 3 bases and J by 9 bases, with 9 bases between the two germline ends. Germline values: CDR1 KGHSH, CDR2 LQKENI. The CDR3 nucleotides are TGTGCCAGCTCACCCAGGGGGGCTGAGCAGTTCTTC. It yields the protein CASSPRGAEQFF.

The CDR3 is CASSYWTSGRTDTQYF. The CDR3 DNA follows: TGTGCCAGCAGCTATTGGACTAGCGGGCGCACAGATACGCAGTATTTT. V gene TRBV7-9 combines with J gene TRBJ2-3; 11 bases align to TRBD2. The germline CDR1 and CDR2 sequences are SEHNR and FQNEAQ (reference sequence). Trimming at V came to 4 bases and at J to 1 base, leaving 4 bases not matched to a gene. The length of the CDR3 is 16 residues.

This chain uses TRBV4-2 with TRBJ1-2; D is perhaps TRBD1 (5 bases). CDR3 length: 15 residues. The V and J ends lost 5 bases and 2 bases respectively, with 15 bases between them. Germline values: CDR1 LGHNA, CDR2 YNFKEQ. CDR3 sequence (DNA): TGTGCCAGCAGCACCGCCGCCGACAGAAACTATGGCTACACCTTC. As protein: CASSTAADRNYGYTF.

This clone was observed once. CDR3 in amino acids: CASSSTGGFLYF. The CDR3 coding sequence is TGTGCCAGCAGCTCGACAGGGGGGTTCCTGTACTTC. J is TRBJ2-7 and V is TRBV7-9; TRBD1 agrees at 9 bases. CDR1 and CDR2 from the germline V gene are SEHNR and FQNEAQ (reference sequence). There are 12 residues in the CDR3. Losses at the gene ends were 4 bases for V and 12 bases for J; bases not matched to a gene: 7.

The chain has TRBV18 and TRBJ2-7, with D unresolved. The V and J ends lost 2 bases and 2 bases respectively, with 13 bases between them. In germline, CDR1 is KGHSH, CDR2 LQKENI. The CDR3 consists of 15 residues. The DNA for the CDR3 is TGTGCCAGCTCACCAGGAGTTGGCAGAACCTACGAGCAGTACTTC. Protein sequence: CASSPGVGRTYEQYF.